This TCR beta chain was identified in a study of T-cell reconstitution after alpha-beta-depleted transplantation in children. For TCRbeta, the library was prepared with unique molecular identifiers. In TCRdb, the PCR reads were re-called with MiXCR into one record per CDR3 protein. The sample has nearly 550,000 distinct CDR3 sequences, around 16% seen once. The clonotype originates from a human donor who donated a stem cell graft to a child with acute lymphoblastic leukemia. The sequenced sample was PBMCs from the stem cell graft donor, obtained from the stem cell graft.

The CDR3 sequence is CASSPSRAPGEQYF. CDR3 sequence (DNA): TGTGCCAGCTCACCTTCCAGGGCCCCTGGCGAGCAGTACTTC. The V and J genes are TRBV18 and TRBJ2-7; the D gene is possibly TRBD1 (5 bases). The V gene's germline CDR1 is KGHSH and CDR2 LQKENI. Between the trimmed V and J ends, which lost 3 bases and 6 bases, there was a span of 15 bases. This CDR3 spans 14 amino acids.